The 9 T cell receptor beta chains presented below share a single source sample, sequenced in a study of Graves' ophthalmopathy and Graves' hyperthyroidism (dated by TCRdb to 2016 to 2019). This sample was sequenced with an Illumina HiSeq 2000. For repertoire sequencing, TCR beta CDR3 regions were amplified from RNA transcripts. The first round of RT-PCR was done with HTBI primers and the Qiagen OneStep RT-PCR kit, and was followed by a second round of multiplex PCR, then size selection and purification. The public reads were run again by TCRdb, first through fastp at Q25 and then through MiXCR, and only productive beta chains were kept. Entries are consolidated by CDR3 protein sequence, retaining the most common genes and DNA. Here the sample has around 400,000 distinct CDR3 sequences; around 19% occur a single time. Approximately 1.4% of the sample comes from the top ten. Sequenced sample: peripheral blood. All receptors come from a woman younger than 35 with Graves' ophthalmopathy. Donor details come from another sample of the same person, matched by shared clones.

This clonotype has ten or more counts. The V gene is TRBV12-5, the J gene TRBJ2-5; D is perhaps TRBD1 (6 bases). Germline CDR1 reads LGHNT; CDR2 reads FRNRAP. This CDR3 is built from 17 residues. V shed 3 bases and J shed 5 bases, with 22 bases lying between them. CDR3 sequence (DNA): TGTGCTAGTGGTTTTGCCCCCCGGGACACCCTCGGGGAGACCCAGTACTTC. This sequence encodes CASGFAPRDTLGETQYF.

This clonotype was recorded many times. Its ends do not fully match the called genes, so a read error is possible. This chain links TRBV30 with TRBJ2-7; possibly TRBD1 for D (6 bases). This CDR3 is built from 11 residues. Germline V gene data show CDR1 as GTSNPN and CDR2 as SVGIG (reference sequence). DNA of the CDR3: TGTGCCTGGAGTTTCCGGGACAATATCCAGTTC. Its protein product is CAWSFRDNIQF.

Ten or more counts support this clonotype. The chain recombines TRBV10-2 with TRBJ2-5, with D hard to call. Germline CDR1 and CDR2: WSHSY and SAAADI. This CDR3 has 11 residues. V lost 10 bases, J lost 5 bases, and 11 bases lay in between. This chain's CDR3 is CATWKEETQYF. Here the CDR3 DNA reads TGCGCCACCTGGAAAGAGGAGACCCAGTACTTC.

This sequence joins TRBV28 and TRBJ2-7; 7 bases agree with TRBD2. CDR3 length equals 18 residues. Losses at the gene ends were 3 bases for V and 0 bases for J; bases not matched to a gene: 14. In germline, CDR1 is MDHEN, CDR2 SYDVKM. The CDR3 coding sequence is TGTGCCAGCAGTTTTAGGGGAGGGGCAGGCCGACCCTCCTACGAGCAGTACTTC. Protein product: CASSFRGGAGRPSYEQYF. Complete variable domain (other parts from reference TRBV28 and TRBJ2-7): DVKVTQSSRYLVKRTGEKVFLECVQDMDHENMFWYRQDPGLGLRLIYFSYDVKMKEKGDIPEGYSVSREKKERFSLILESASTNQTSMYLCASSFRGGAGRPSYEQYFGPGTRLTVT.

This clonotype was recorded at least ten times. This chain connects TRBV11-3 to TRBJ2-2; tentatively, D is TRBD2 (6 bases). Germline CDR1 is SGHNT and CDR2 is YENEEA. CDR3 size: 17 residues. V was cut by 1 base and J by 0 bases, with 12 bases left in between. The CDR3 DNA sequence: TGTGCCAGCAGCTTAGGAGGACTAAACGCGAACACCGGGGAGCTGTTTTTT. Its translation: CASSLGGLNANTGELFF. The variable domain in full, completed from reference TRBV11-3 and TRBJ2-2, reads EAGVVQSPRYKIIEKKQPVAFWCNPISGHNTLYWYLQNLGQGPELLIRYENEEAVDDSQLPKDRFSAERLKGVDSTLKIQPAELGDSAVYLCASSLGGLNANTGELFFGEGSRLTVL.

This clonotype was detected many times. The chain employs TRBV7-2 and TRBJ1-1; TRBD1 aligns across 7 bases. This CDR3 spans 15 amino acids. Germline loops: CDR1 SGHTA, CDR2 FQGNSA. With 1 base clipped from V and 1 base from J, the junction kept 3 bases outside the gene matches. CDR3 amino acids: CASSLEGGRNTEAFF. DNA of the CDR3: TGTGCCAGCAGCTTAGAAGGGGGCAGGAACACTGAAGCTTTCTTT.

This clonotype was recorded at least ten times. The CDR3 region is CASSARARRSKNIQYF. The DNA of the CDR3 is TGTGCCAGCAGTGCCAGGGCCCGCCGTTCCAAAAACATTCAGTACTTC. The chain joins TRBV28 to TRBJ2-4; a possible D gene is TRBD1 (5 bases). Trimming shortened V by 5 bases and J by 2 bases, and 16 bases separated the two germline ends. From germline, CDR1 is MDHEN and CDR2 SYDVKM. The CDR3 is 16 residues long. Full variable domain (remainder filled in from reference TRBV28 and TRBJ2-4): DVKVTQSSRYLVKRTGEKVFLECVQDMDHENMFWYRQDPGLGLRLIYFSYDVKMKEKGDIPEGYSVSREKKERFSLILESASTNQTSMYLCASSARARRSKNIQYFGAGTRLSVL.

This chain uses TRBV6-1 with TRBJ1-1; no reliable D call. CDR3 length: 14 amino acids. Germline V CDR1 and CDR2: MNHNS, SASEGT. Trimming took 4 bases from V and 1 from J, leaving 10 bases between them. CDR3 sequence reads: CASSGTNRNTEAFF. CDR3 DNA: TGTGCCAGCAGTGGAACGAATAGGAACACTGAAGCTTTCTTT.

The table lists this clonotype with many counts. The chain employs TRBV19 and TRBJ2-5, with 9 bases matching TRBD2. The CDR3 has 15 residues. Germline CDR1 is LNHDA and CDR2 is SQIVND (reference sequence). The trim removed 4 bases at V and 4 bases at J, leaving 7 bases unmatched. The chain's CDR3 is CASSKTSGSPETQYF. As DNA, the CDR3 is TGTGCCAGTAGTAAGACTAGCGGCTCCCCAGAGACCCAGTACTTC.